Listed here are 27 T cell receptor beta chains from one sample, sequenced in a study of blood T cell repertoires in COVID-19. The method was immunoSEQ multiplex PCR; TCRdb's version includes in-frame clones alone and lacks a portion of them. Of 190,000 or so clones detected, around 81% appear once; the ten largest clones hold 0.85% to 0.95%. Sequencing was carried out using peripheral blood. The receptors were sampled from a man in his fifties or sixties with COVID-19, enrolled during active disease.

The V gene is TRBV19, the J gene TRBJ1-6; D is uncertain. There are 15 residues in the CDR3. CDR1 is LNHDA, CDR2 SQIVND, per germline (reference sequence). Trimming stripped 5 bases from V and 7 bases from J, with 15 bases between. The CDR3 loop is CASSPLAGGNSPLHF. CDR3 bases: TGTGCCAGTAGTCCCCTCGCAGGTGGGAATTCACCCCTCCACTTT.

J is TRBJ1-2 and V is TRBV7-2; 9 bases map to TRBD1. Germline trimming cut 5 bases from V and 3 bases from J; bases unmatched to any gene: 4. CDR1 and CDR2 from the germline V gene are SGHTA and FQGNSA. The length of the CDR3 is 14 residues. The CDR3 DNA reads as TGTGCCAGCAGCAGGACAGGGGAGGACTATGGCTACACCTTC. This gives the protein CASSRTGEDYGYTF. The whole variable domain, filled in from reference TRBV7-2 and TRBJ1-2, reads GAGVSQSPSNKVTEKGKDVELRCDPISGHTALYWYRQSLGQGLEFLIYFQGNSAPDKSGLPSDRFSAERTGGSVSTLTIQRTQQEDSAVYLCASSRTGEDYGYTFGSGTRLTVV.

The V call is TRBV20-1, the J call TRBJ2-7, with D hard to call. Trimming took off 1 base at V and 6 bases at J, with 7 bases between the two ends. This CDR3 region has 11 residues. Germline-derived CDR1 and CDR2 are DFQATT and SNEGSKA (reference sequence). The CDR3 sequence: CSARALLEQYF. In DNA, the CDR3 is TGCAGTGCTAGAGCCCTTCTCGAGCAGTACTTC.

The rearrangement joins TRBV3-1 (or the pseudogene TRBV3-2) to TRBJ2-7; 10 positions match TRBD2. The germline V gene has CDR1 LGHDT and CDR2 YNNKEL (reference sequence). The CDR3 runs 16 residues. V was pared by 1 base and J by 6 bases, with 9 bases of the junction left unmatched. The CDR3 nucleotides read TGTGCCAGCAGCCAAGCCGGAGCGGGAGGGCCGGGCGAGCAGTACTTC. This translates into CASSQAGAGGPGEQYF.

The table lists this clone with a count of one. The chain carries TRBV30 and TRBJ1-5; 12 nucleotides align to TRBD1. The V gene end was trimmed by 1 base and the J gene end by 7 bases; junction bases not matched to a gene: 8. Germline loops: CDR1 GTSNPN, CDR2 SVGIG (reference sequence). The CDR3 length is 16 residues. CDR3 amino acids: CAWSGPGQGAGQPQHF. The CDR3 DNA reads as TGTGCCTGGAGTGGGCCGGGACAGGGGGCTGGGCAGCCCCAGCATTTT.

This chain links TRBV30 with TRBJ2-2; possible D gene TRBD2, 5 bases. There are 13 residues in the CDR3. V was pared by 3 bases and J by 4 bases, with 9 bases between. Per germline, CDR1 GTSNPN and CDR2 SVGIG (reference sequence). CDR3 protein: CAWRLSATGELFF. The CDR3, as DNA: TGTGCCTGGAGACTTAGCGCCACCGGGGAGCTGTTTTTT.

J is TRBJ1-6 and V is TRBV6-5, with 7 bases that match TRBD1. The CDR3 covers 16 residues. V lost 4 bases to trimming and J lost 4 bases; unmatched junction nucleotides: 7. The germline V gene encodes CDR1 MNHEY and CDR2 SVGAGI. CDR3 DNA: TGTGCCAGCAGTTTTCTTGGACAGGCTTATAATTCACCCCTCCACTTT. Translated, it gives CASSFLGQAYNSPLHF.

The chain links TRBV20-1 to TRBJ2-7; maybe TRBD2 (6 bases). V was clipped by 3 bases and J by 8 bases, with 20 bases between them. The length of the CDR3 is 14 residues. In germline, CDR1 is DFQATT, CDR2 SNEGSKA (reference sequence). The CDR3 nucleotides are TGCAGTGCTAGTACCGGGACTCACCTCGTGCAGCAGTACTTC. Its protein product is CSASTGTHLVQQYF.

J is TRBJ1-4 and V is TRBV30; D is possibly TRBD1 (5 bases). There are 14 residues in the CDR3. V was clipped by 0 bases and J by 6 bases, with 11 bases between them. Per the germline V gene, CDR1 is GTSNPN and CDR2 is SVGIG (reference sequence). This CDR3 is CAWSVGGTDEKLFF. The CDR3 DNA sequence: TGTGCCTGGAGTGTAGGAGGGACTGATGAAAAACTGTTTTTT.

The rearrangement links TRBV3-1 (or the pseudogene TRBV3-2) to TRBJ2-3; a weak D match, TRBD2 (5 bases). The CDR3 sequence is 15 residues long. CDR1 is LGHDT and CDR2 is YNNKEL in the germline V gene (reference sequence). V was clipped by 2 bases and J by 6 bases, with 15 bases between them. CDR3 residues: CASSQPYSSRDTQYF. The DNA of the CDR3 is TGTGCCAGCAGCCAACCTTACTCTAGCAGGGATACGCAGTATTTT.

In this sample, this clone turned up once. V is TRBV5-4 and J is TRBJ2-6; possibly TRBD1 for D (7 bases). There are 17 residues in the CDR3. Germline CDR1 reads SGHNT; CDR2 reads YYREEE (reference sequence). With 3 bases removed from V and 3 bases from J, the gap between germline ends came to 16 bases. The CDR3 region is CASSSVSGGHGANVLTF. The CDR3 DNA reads TGTGCCAGCAGCTCCGTATCAGGGGGGCATGGGGCCAACGTCCTGACTTTC.

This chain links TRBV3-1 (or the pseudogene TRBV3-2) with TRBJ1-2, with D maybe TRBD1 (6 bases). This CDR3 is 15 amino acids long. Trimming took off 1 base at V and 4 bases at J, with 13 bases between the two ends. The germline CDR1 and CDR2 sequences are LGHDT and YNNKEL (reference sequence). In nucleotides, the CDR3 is TGTGCCAGCAGCCAAGGGGGACACCTCGCCTATGGCTACACCTTC. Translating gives CASSQGGHLAYGYTF.

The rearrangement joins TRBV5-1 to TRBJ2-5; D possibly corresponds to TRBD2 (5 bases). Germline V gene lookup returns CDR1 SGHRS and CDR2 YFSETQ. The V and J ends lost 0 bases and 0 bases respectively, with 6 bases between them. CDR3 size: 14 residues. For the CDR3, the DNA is TGCGCCAGCAGCTTGGGCGGGTACCAAGAGACCCAGTACTTC. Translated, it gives CASSLGGYQETQYF.

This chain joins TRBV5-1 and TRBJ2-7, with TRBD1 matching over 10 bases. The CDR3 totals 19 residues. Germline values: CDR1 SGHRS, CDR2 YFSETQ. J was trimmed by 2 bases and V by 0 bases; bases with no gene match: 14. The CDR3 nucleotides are TGCGCCAGCAGCTTGGGTTATGGACATGGAGGGACAGGGGCCTACGAGCAGTACTTC. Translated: CASSLGYGHGGTGAYEQYF. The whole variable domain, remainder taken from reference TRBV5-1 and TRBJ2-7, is KAGVTQTPRYLIKTRGQQVTLSCSPISGHRSVSWYQQTPGQGLQFLFEYFSETQRNKGNFPGRFSGRQFSNSRSEMNVSTLELGDSALYLCASSLGYGHGGTGAYEQYFGPGTRLTVT.

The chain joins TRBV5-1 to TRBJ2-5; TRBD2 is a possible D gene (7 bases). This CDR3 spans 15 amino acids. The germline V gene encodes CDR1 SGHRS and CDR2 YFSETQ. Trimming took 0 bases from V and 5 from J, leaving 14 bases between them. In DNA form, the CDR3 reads TGCGCCAGCAGCTTGGGGGGGGGCGCTTCGGAGACCCAGTACTTC. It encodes CASSLGGGASETQYF. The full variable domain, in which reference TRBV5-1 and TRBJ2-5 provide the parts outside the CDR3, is KAGVTQTPRYLIKTRGQQVTLSCSPISGHRSVSWYQQTPGQGLQFLFEYFSETQRNKGNFPGRFSGRQFSNSRSEMNVSTLELGDSALYLCASSLGGGASETQYFGPGTRLLVL.

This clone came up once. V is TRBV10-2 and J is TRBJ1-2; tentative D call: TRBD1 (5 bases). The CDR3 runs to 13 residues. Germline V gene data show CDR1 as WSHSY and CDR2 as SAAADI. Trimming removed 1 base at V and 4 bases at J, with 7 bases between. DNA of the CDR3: TGCGCCAGCAGTGAGTGGACAAGCTATGGCTACACCTTC. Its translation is CASSEWTSYGYTF.

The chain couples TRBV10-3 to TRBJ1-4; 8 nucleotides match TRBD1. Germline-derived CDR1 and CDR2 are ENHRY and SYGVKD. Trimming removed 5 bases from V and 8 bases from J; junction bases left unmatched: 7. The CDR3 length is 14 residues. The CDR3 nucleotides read TGTGCCATCAGTTTTAACAGGGGGAACGAAAAACTGTTTTTT. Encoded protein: CAISFNRGNEKLFF.

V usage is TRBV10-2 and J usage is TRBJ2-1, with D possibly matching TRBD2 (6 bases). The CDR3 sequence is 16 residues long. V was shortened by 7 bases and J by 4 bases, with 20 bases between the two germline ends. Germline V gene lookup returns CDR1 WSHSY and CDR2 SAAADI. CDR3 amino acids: CASTPGENLLYNEQFF. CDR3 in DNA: TGCGCCAGCACCCCGGGGGAGAACCTCCTATACAATGAGCAGTTCTTC.

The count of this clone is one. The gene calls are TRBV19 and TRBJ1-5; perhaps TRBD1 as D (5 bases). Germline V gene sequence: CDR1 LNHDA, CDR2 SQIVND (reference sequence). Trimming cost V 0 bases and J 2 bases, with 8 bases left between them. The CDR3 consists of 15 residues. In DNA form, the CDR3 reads TGTGCCAGTAGTATAGATCCCAGGGGCAATCAGCCCCAGCATTTT. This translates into CASSIDPRGNQPQHF.

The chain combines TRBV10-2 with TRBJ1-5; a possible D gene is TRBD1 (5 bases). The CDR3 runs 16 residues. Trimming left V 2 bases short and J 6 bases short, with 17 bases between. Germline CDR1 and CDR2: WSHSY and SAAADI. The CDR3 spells CASSEGKGVGGQPQHF. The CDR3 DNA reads TGCGCCAGCAGTGAGGGAAAGGGCGTCGGGGGTCAGCCCCAGCATTTT.

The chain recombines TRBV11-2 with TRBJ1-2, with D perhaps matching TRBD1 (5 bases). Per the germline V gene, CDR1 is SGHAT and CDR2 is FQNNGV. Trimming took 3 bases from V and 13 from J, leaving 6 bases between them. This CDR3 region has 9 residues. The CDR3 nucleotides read TGTGCCAGCAGCTTGGGGGGCACCTTC. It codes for CASSLGGTF. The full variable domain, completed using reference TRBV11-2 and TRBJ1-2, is EAGVAQSPRYKIIEKRQSVAFWCNPISGHATLYWYQQILGQGPKLLIQFQNNGVVDDSQLPKDRFSAERLKGVDSTLKIQPAKLEDSAVYLCASSLGGTFGSGTRLTVV.

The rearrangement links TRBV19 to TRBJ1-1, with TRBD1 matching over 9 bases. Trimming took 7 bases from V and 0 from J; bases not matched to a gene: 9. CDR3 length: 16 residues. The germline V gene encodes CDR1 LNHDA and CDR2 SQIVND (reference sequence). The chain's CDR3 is CASTIGTGYLNTEAFF. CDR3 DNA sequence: TGTGCCAGTACTATCGGGACAGGGTATTTGAACACTGAAGCTTTCTTT.

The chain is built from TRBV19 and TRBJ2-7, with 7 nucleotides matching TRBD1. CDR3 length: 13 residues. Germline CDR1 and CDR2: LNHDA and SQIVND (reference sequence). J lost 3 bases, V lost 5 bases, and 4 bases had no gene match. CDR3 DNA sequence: TGTGCCAGTAGTCAACAGGGGTTCTACGAGCAGTACTTC. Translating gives CASSQQGFYEQYF.

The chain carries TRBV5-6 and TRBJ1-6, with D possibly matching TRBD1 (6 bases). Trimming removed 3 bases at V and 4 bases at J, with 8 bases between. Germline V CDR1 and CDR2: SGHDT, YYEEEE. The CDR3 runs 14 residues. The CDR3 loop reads CASSSRGYNSPLHF. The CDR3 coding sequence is TGTGCCAGCAGCTCCAGGGGATATAATTCACCCCTCCACTTT.

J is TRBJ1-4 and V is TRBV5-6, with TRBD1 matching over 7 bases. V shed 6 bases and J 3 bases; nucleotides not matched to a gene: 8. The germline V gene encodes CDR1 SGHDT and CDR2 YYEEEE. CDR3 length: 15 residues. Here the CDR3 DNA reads TGTGCCAGCACCCTTACAGGGGAGCCTAATGAAAAACTGTTTTTT. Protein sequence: CASTLTGEPNEKLFF.

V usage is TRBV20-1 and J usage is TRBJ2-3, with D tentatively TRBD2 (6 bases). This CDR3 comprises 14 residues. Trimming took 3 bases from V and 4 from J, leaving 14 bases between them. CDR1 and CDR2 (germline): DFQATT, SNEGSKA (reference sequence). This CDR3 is CSASSGLGADTQYF. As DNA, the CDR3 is TGCAGTGCTAGTAGCGGTCTCGGGGCAGATACGCAGTATTTT.

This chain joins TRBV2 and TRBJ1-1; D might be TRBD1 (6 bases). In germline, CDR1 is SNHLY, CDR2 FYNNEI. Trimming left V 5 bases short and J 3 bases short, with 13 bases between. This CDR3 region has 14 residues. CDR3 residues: CASSYREWHTEAFF. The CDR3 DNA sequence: TGTGCCAGCAGTTACAGGGAATGGCACACTGAAGCTTTCTTT. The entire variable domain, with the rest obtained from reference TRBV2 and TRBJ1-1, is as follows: EPEVTQTPSHQVTQMGQEVILRCVPISNHLYFYWYRQILGQKVEFLVSFYNNEISEKSEIFDDQFSVERPDGSNFTLKIRSTKLEDSAMYFCASSYREWHTEAFFGQGTRLTVV.